This TCR beta chain was sequenced in a study of CD8 T cells in ankylosing spondylitis. Regarding the study as a whole: Characteristic of ankylosing spondylitis blood, it appeared, was a TCR beta motif comprising roughly 8 highly homologous variants.

This clonotype was observed a handful of times. Its specificity is not known. Quantitative molecular-barcoded 5'-RACE generated the TCR beta libraries. TCRdb fed the 5' RACE reads into MiXCR, producing one record per CDR3 protein. This repertoire shows under 950,000 distinct CDR3 sequences, 15% to 20% found once; its top ten account for around 19%. Germline trimming cut 1 base from V and 0 bases from J; bases unmatched to any gene: 2. Germline V gives CDR1 SGHRS, CDR2 YFSETQ. The CDR3 has 16 residues. The sequence derives from a male donor with ankylosing spondylitis. Source material: blood, either unsorted or a sorted T cell fraction (not recorded which). The chain combines TRBV5-1 with TRBJ1-1; 11 positions agree with TRBD1. DNA of the CDR3: TGCGCCAGCAGCTTGATGGGACAGGGGGTGAACACTGAAGCTTTCTTT. Translating it yields CASSLMGQGVNTEAFF.